Given below is one T cell receptor (beta chain) in context. Its antigen is not identified. V was trimmed by 2 bases and J by 4 bases, leaving 18 bases between them. The CDR3 extends over 16 amino acids. The germline CDR1 and CDR2 sequences are LGHNA and YSLEER. The data derive from a study of T cell responses to AZD1222 COVID-19 vaccine. Study results and caveats: With dominance at 160-218 and 743-854, vaccine-associated CD4 TCRs spanned spike. Unmutated variant regions reportedly attract nearly half of all spike-specific TCRs.

Libraries were prepared by immunoSEQ multiplex PCR; TCRdb keeps only in-frame clonotypes and omits some of them. The sample comprises 150,000 to 200,000 clones, 85% to 90% of which are singletons, and 4.3% rests with the top ten. The V call is TRBV4-3, the J call TRBJ2-7, with D possibly TRBD1 on 5 matching bases. The material sequenced was peripheral blood, taken 28 days after the second dose of the MenACWY control vaccine. The TCR sequence derives from an adult who received the MenACWY meningococcal vaccine as a control. CDR3 DNA sequence: TGCGCCAGCAGCCAAAACAAGGGGAAACATCGTTACGAGCAGTACTTC. This encodes CASSQNKGKHRYEQYF.